The rows below give T cell receptor beta chains drawn from one sample of a study of blood T cell repertoires in COVID-19. Data came from immunoSEQ multiplex PCR; TCRdb stores just in-frame clones and leaves some out. The table includes some 160,000 clones, around nine tenths detected once. The specimen was peripheral blood. These TCRs come from a woman aged 70 to 79 with COVID-19, enrolled during active disease. Each CDR3 is given with its conserved first and last residue. The D gene is left open where the match is weak. Clone size, where shown, is once, few, many, or a class for clones that have expanded.

clone_size,j_call,cdr3_length,d_call,v_call,cdr3_aa
-,TRBJ2-1,16,TRBD2,TRBV11-1,CASRISGGLVYHEQFF
-,TRBJ2-5,14,-,TRBV11-2,CASSLLMAIGSQYF
-,TRBJ1-1,15,-,TRBV7-2,CASSYEGDMNTEAFF
-,TRBJ1-2,17,TRBD1,TRBV6-2/TRBV6-3,CASSYPGQGDPIYGYTF
-,TRBJ2-7,11,-,TRBV5-5,CASSLDSEQYF
-,TRBJ2-5,11,-,TRBV12-3/TRBV12-4,CASSPRETQYF
-,TRBJ1-1,12,-,TRBV18,CASSTREGEAFF
-,TRBJ2-3,14,TRBD2,TRBV30,CAWRTGSGADTQYF
-,TRBJ2-2,14,-,TRBV5-1,CASSSQGGTGELFF
-,TRBJ2-2,15,TRBD2,TRBV6-5,CASGGEIANTGELFF
-,TRBJ1-3,14,-,TRBV5-6,CASGEGYSGNTIYF
-,TRBJ1-2,14,TRBD1,TRBV28,CASLRQGRHYGYTF
-,TRBJ2-3,15,-,TRBV11-3,CASSLGQGSTDTQYF
-,TRBJ2-7,16,TRBD2,TRBV5-1,CASSPSSGGRSYEQYF
-,TRBJ2-1,17,TRBD2,TRBV2,CASSEDQSGGAPNEQFF
-,TRBJ2-1,15,-,TRBV7-6,CASSLAGGAYNEQFF
-,TRBJ1-2,16,TRBD1,TRBV6-6,CASRNSGGQGVDGYTF
few,TRBJ1-6,16,-,TRBV5-4,CASSLAPAGNNSPLHF
-,TRBJ1-4,15,-,TRBV19,CASSIGQSTNEKLFF
-,TRBJ2-7,13,-,TRBV5-1,CASHSPPTDEQYF